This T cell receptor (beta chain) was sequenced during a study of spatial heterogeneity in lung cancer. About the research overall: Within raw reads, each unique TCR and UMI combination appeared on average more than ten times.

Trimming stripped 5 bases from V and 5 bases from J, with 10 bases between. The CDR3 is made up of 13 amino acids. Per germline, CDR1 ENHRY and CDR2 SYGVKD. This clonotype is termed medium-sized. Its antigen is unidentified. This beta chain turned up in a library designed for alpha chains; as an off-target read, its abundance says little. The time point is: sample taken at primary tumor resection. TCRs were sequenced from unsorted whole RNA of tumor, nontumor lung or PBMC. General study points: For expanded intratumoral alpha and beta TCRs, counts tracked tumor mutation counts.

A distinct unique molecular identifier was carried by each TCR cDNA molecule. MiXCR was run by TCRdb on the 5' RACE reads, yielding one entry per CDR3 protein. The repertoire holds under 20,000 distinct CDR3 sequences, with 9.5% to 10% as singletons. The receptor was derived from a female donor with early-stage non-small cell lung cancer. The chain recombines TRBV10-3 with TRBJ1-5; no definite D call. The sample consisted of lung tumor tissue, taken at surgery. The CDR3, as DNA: TGTGCCATCAGTCCATCGGCACATCAGCCCCAGCATTTT. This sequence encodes CAISPSAHQPQHF.